This T cell receptor (beta chain) was found in a study of post-analysis software for immune sequencing data. Study-level background: Patients had relapsing-remitting, secondary progressive or progressive-relapsing multiple sclerosis; some lacked subtype. Findings of the study overall: Higher frequency in patients than in controls was seen for about five TRBV segments, with TRBV5-6, TRBV5-1 and TRBV20-1 among them. Clustering by F measure revealed strong co-clustering among samples prepared together in one batch.

This clonotype was counted between two and nine times. Its target is unknown. The V end lost 1 base, the J end lost 7 bases, and 5 bases lay between the germline ends. This CDR3 has 11 residues. CDR1 GTSNPN and CDR2 SVGIG come from the germline V gene (reference sequence). The library was made from cDNA and included unique molecular identifiers. One entry per CDR3 protein results from TCRdb running MiXCR on the PCR reads. The profile shows about 500,000 distinct CDR3 sequences, approximately 45% of them singletons. The chain employs TRBV30 and TRBJ2-1, with D tentatively TRBD1 (5 bases). The receptor was isolated from a girl aged 5-17 years with multiple sclerosis. Sample: blood. The DNA of the CDR3 is TGTGCCTGGAGTGAGGGGAATGAGCAGTTCTTC. Protein sequence: CAWSEGNEQFF. Combining the CDR3 with reference TRBV30 and TRBJ2-1 gives the whole variable domain SQTIHQWPATLVQPVGSPLSLECTVEGTSNPNLYWYRQAAGRGLQLLFYSVGIGQISSEVPQNLSASRPQDRQFILSSKKLLLSDSGFYLCAWSEGNEQFFGPGTRLTVL.